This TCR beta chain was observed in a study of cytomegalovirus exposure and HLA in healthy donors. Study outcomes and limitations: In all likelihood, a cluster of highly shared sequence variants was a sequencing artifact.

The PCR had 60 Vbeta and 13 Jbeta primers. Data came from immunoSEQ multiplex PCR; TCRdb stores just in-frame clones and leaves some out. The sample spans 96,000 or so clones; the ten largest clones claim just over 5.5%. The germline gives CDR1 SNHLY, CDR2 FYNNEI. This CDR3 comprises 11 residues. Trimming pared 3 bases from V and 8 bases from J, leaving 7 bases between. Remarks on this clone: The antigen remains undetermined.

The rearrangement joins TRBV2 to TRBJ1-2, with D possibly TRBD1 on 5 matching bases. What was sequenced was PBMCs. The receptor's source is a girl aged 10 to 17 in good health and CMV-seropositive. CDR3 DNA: TGTGCCAGCAGTGACGGGGGAGGCTACACCTTC. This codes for CASSDGGGYTF.